This T cell receptor (beta chain) emerged from a study of shared clonotypes between healthy human individuals. Findings and caveats of the study: Non-shared clonotypes showed lower generation probabilities than clonotypes common to all four donors. Measured sharing among donors was expected to vary with sequencing depth.

The CDR3 extends over 15 amino acids. Germline V gene lookup returns CDR1 SGHRS and CDR2 YFSETQ. V shed 0 bases, J shed 5 bases, and the junction held 3 bases outside the gene matches. Participating donors were healthy, HIV-negative adults free of recent acute infections or vaccinations. In the case of this clone: The antigen is undetermined.

Only in-frame clones appear in the TCRdb table, and some are missing; sequencing was by immunoSEQ multiplex PCR. The profile covers about 1.5 million clones, with roughly 98% appearing a single time and 0.45% taken by the ten largest. The V and J genes are TRBV5-1 and TRBJ2-7; 12 nucleotides match TRBD1. The sample taken for sequencing was naive CD4+ T cells sorted from blood. The subset denotes: CD45RA+ positively selected. The clonotype was recovered from a man aged 30-40 years in good health. DNA of the CDR3: TGCGCCAGCAGCTTGGCCGGGACAGGGGGCGACGAGCAGTACTTC. This sequence encodes CASSLAGTGGDEQYF.